The T cell receptor beta chain under discussion was sequenced for a study of T cells in Graves' hyperthyroidism and ophthalmopathy. General study points: A 13 V-J model separated ophthalmopathy from stable hyperthyroidism.

The TCR beta CDR3 regions underwent amplification using RNA transcripts as the source. The study used the HTBI primer set for a first-round RT-PCR of the TCR CDR3. TCRdb ran MiXCR on the multiplex PCR reads and lists one entry per CDR3 protein. The sample consists of about 690,000 distinct CDR3 sequences, roughly a sixth of them appearing once. Comments on this clonotype: The antigen is not known.

Sequencing was carried out using blood. The TCR was taken from a man aged 50 to 60 with Graves' hyperthyroidism.

The CDR3 loop is CSVELFGYGYTF. CDR3 sequence (DNA): TGCAGCGTTGAGCTGTTTGGTTATGGCTACACCTTC. The chain couples TRBV29-1 to TRBJ1-2; D is undetermined. The ends were cut back, 3 bases at V and 5 bases at J, with 10 bases in the middle. Germline V gene sequence: CDR1 SQVTM, CDR2 ANQGSEA. The CDR3 is 12 amino acids.